This TCR beta chain is from a study of blood T cell repertoires in COVID-19. Study information: COVID-19 samples from acute and convalescent phases originated in the United States, Italy and Spain. The cDNA or gDNA used as material had been derived from T cells, B-cell-depleted T cells, or PBMCs.

Germline-derived CDR1 and CDR2 are KGHSH and LQKENI. V was shortened by 2 bases and J by 1 base, with 12 bases between the two germline ends. CDR3 length equals 17 residues. In the study's own analysis: Nucleated cell counts were estimated from reference gene primer amplification. TCRdb's table, derived via immunoSEQ multiplex PCR, lists solely in-frame clones and lacks some. From that table come the V and J calls and clone size; the DNA was used to work out D and trimming. The sample records fewer than 120,000 clones, under 75% being singletons. The sequenced sample was peripheral blood. The gene calls are TRBV18 and TRBJ1-6; perhaps TRBD1 as D (5 bases). The source is a woman aged 60-70 years with acute or convalescent COVID-19. CDR3 amino acids: CASSPRSGESYNSPLHF. The CDR3 DNA sequence: TGTGCCAGCTCACCAAGGTCGGGGGAGTCCTATAATTCACCCCTCCACTTT.